This T cell receptor (beta chain) was sequenced during a study of blood T cell repertoires in COVID-19 (dated by TCRdb to the early 2020s). With regard to the full study: The collaborator samples originated in the United States, Italy and Spain and spanned the acute and convalescent phases of COVID-19. The material from the prospective study consisted of cDNA or gDNA derived from T cells, B-cell-depleted T cells, or PBMCs. The repertoires were released in a freely available public database intended as a resource for research on the immune response to SARS-CoV-2. Where available, HLA class I and class II types were taken from metadata supplied by the sample provider and were not determined by assay-based typing. Subjects who had been exposed to COVID-19, were actively infected with it, or had recovered from it provided the deeply sampled blood TCRbeta repertoires that made up the dataset. The sample metadata nearly always contained a de-identified subject ID, COVID-19 status, age in years and sex. The samples were drawn from two sources: the first 160 participants of the ongoing ImmuneRACE study, and 1,254 subjects contributed by 6 global collaborators.

Collaborating institutions collected whole blood in K2EDTA tubes following their own protocols. For TCRbeta analysis, collaborators shipped samples in one of three forms: frozen whole blood, isolated PBMCs, or DNA extracted from either of those sample types. The CDR3 holds 15 amino acids from the cysteine to the phenylalanine. Left in the record is the CDR3 DNA by itself, 45 bases read in frame from the first base. V has 2 bases trimmed and J has 5 bases trimmed; junction bases matching no gene number 4. For CDR1 and CDR2, the germline V gene lists LGHNA and YSLEER. General findings and caveats noted by the study authors: Clinical and demographic metadata were provided uncurated, with the amount varying by source and participant.

This clone was recorded once. Its binding antigen is unknown. Base qualities are missing; no much larger clone stands one base away. TCRbeta CDR3 regions were amplified from genomic DNA using the immunoSEQ Assay, a bias-controlled multiplex PCR. On the study's bioinformatics: Within the assay, amplification of reference gene primers was used to estimate how many nucleated cells each sample contained. To quantify the absolute abundance of each unique TCRbeta CDR3 rearrangement, sequence reads were collapsed and filtered. For each sample, productive Simpson clonality was calculated by taking the square root of Simpson's diversity index across productive rearrangements. In its TCRdb copy, this immuneACCESS table keeps in-frame sequences only and misses some clones. Where compared with another copy, unresolved V genes explain less than half of these, and the others have no known cause. That table furnishes V, J and clone size, whereas the DNA furnished D and trimming. The sample table records about 36,000 clones; more than 60% of these occur just once. The top ten clones comprise less than 2.5% of the sample.

This TCR was recovered from a man in his sixties with active COVID-19. The sample was peripheral blood. The receptor chain draws on TRBV4-3 and TRBJ1-1; 11 of the junction bases match TRBD1. The CDR3 in this case is CASSQQGQGGTEAFF. The DNA is TGCGCCAGCAGCCAACAGGGACAGGGGGGTACTGAAGCTTTCTTT.